In its sample, the clone carrying this T cell receptor beta chain was seen a few times. What it binds is not known. Tagging with unique molecular identifiers was a feature of the TCR beta cDNA libraries. TCRdb ran MiXCR on the PCR reads and lists one entry per CDR3 protein. The sample lists about 160,000 distinct CDR3 sequences, under 40% occurring once. This CDR3 is built from 16 residues. From germline, CDR1 is MNHNS and CDR2 SASEGT. V lost 4 bases to trimming and J lost 5 bases; unmatched junction nucleotides: 5. This entry is derived from a study of post-analysis software for immune sequencing data. Study context: Patients with relapsing-remitting, secondary progressive and progressive-relapsing multiple sclerosis courses were all represented.

Whole-study findings and limits: Samples made in the same batch grouped tightly together by F measure. Included in a set of a handful of TRBV segments more frequent in patients than controls were TRBV5-6, TRBV5-1 and TRBV20-1.

The specimen was blood, collected after autologous hematopoietic stem cell transplantation. The clonotype originates from a girl aged 5-17 years with multiple sclerosis. The chain uses TRBV6-1 and TRBJ2-3, with TRBD2 matching 14 bases. CDR3 sequence: CASSGTSGRLRDTQYF. The CDR3 coding sequence is TGTGCCAGCAGTGGGACTAGCGGGAGGTTGAGAGATACGCAGTATTTT.